This TCR beta chain was obtained from a study of T cells in Graves' hyperthyroidism and ophthalmopathy. Study-level findings and limits: Researchers found most expanded thyroid clonotypes above 0.001 in blood as well.

The TCR beta CDR3 regions underwent amplification using RNA transcripts as the source. The TCR CDR3 was amplified in a first-round RT-PCR using the HTBI primer set. TCRdb reanalysed the multiplex PCR reads using MiXCR and keeps one entry per CDR3 protein. The data show more than 500,000 distinct CDR3 sequences, 40% to 55% seen once. As concerns this clonotype: What it binds is unknown.

The CDR3 loop spans 14 amino acids. CDR1 and CDR2 from the germline V gene are SGHAT and FQNNGV. Trimming removed 5 bases from V and 8 bases from J; junction bases left unmatched: 5. The TCR originated in an adult woman with Graves' disease, either hyperthyroidism or ophthalmopathy (not recorded which). The rearrangement uses TRBV11-2 and TRBJ1-3; TRBD1 matches 11 bases. The specimen sequenced was peripheral blood or thyroid tissue (not recorded which). CDR3 sequence reads: CASSRTGGGDTIYF. CDR3 DNA sequence: TGTGCCAGCAGCAGGACAGGGGGCGGTGACACCATATATTTT.